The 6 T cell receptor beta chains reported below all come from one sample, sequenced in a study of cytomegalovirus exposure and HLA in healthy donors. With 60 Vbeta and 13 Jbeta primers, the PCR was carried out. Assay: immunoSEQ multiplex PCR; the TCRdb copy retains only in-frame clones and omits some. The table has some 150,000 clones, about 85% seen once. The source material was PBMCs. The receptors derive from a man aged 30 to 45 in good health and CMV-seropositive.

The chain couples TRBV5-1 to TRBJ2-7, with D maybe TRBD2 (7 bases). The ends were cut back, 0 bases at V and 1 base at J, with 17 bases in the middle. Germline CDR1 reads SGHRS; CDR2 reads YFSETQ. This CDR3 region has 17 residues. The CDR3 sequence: CASSLAGEGDPSYEQYF. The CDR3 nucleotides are TGCGCCAGCAGCTTGGCGGGGGAGGGGGACCCTTCCTACGAGCAGTACTTC.

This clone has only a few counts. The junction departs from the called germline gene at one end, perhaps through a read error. CDR3 nucleotide sequence: TGTGCTAGCAGCCAGGGACACTTGAGCACAGATACGCAGTATTTT. This gives the protein CASSQGHLSTDTQYF. The rearrangement uses TRBV7-7 and TRBJ2-3, with D perhaps matching TRBD1 (6 bases). Germline V gene sequence: CDR1 SSHAT, CDR2 FNYEAQ (reference sequence). The CDR3 sequence is 15 residues long.

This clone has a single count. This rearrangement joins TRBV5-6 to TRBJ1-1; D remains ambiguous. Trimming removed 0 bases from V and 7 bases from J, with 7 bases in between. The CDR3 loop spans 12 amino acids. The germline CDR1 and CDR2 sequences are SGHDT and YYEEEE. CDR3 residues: CASSLVPGEAFF. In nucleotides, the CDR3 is TGTGCCAGCAGCTTGGTGCCAGGTGAAGCTTTCTTT.

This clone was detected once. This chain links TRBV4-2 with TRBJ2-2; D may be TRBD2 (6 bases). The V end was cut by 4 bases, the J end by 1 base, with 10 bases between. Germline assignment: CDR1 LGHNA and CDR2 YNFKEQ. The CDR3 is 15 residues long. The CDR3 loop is CASSRGTLNTGELFF. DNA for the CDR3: TGTGCCAGCAGCCGAGGGACTTTGAACACCGGGGAGCTGTTTTTT.

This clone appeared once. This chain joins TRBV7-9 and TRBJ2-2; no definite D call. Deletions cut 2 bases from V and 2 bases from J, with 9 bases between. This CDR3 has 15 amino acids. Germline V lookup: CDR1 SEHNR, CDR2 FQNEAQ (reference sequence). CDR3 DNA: TGTGCCAGCAGCTTATTCGGAGCAAACACCGGGGAGCTGTTTTTT. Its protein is CASSLFGANTGELFF.

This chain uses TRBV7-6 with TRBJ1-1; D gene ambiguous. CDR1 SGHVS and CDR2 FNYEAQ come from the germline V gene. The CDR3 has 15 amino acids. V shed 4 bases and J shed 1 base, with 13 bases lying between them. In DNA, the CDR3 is TGTGCCAGCAGCTCCCGCCAGTCCCAGAACACTGAAGCTTTCTTT. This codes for CASSSRQSQNTEAFF. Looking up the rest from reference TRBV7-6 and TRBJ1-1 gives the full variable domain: GAGVSQSPRYKVTKRGQDVALRCDPISGHVSLYWYRQALGQGPEFLTYFNYEAQQDKSGLPNDRFSAERPEGSISTLTIQRTEQRDSAMYRCASSSRQSQNTEAFFGQGTRLTVV.